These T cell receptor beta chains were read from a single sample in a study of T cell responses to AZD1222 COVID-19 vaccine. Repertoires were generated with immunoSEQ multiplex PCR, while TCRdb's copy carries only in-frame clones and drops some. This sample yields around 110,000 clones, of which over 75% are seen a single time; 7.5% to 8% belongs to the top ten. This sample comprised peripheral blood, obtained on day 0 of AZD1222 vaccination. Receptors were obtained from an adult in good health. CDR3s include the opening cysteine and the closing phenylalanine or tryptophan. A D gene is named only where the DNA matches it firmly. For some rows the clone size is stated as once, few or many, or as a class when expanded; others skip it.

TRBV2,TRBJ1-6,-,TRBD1,TGTGCCAGTCAGTACCGACAGGGGGATTCACCCCTCCACTTT,CASQYRQGDSPLHF
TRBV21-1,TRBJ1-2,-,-,TGTGCAAGCCCGCAGGACAGCAGATATGGCTACACCTTC,CASPQDSRYGYTF
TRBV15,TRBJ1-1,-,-,TGTGCCACCAGCAGACCCGGGACGTTGAACACTGAAGCTTTCTTT,CATSRPGTLNTEAFF
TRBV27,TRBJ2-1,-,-,TGTGCCAGCAGCTTAGCGATTAGCTCCTACAATGAGCAGTTCTTC,CASSLAISSYNEQFF
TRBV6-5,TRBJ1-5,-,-,TGTGCCAGCAGTTACCAGCGGAATCAGCCCCAGCATTTT,CASSYQRNQPQHF
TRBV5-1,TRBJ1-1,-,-,TGCGCCAGCAGAGAGATACCTATGAACACTGAAGCTTTCTTT,CASREIPMNTEAFF
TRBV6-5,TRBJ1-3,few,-,TGTGCCAGCAGGCAACCTGGAAACACCATATATTTT,CASRQPGNTIYF
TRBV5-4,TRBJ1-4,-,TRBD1,TGTGCCAGCAGCGTACAGGGGGCCGGTGAAAAACTGTTTTTT,CASSVQGAGEKLFF
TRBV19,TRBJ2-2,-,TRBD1,TGTGCCAGTCACCTGACAGGGGACACCGGGGAGCTGTTTTTT,CASHLTGDTGELFF
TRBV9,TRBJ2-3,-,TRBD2,TGTGCCAGCAGCGTAGTTGCGGGAGGGGGGGCAGATACGCAGTATTTT,CASSVVAGGGADTQYF
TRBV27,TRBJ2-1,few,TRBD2,TGTGCCAGCAGTTCTCCGCTAGCGGGAGGGTTGGATGAGCAGTTCTTC,CASSSPLAGGLDEQFF
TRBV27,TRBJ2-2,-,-,TGTGCCAGCGCCCAGACTAGGCGGTCCGGGGAGCTGTTTTTT,CASAQTRRSGELFF
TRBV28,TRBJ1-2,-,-,TGTGCCAGCAGTCCCCGTCCGGGACGGAGGACCCCATGGGAGTCTGGCTACACCTTC,CASSPRPGRRTPWESGYTF
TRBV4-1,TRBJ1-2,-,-,TGCGCCAGCAGCCAAGACCAGGGGCTTGCCGGCTACACCTTC,CASSQDQGLAGYTF
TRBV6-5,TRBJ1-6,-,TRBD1,TGTGCCAGCTGGGGGGACAGGTTTAATTCACCCCTCCACTTT,CASWGDRFNSPLHF
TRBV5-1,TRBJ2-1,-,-,TGCGCCAGCAGCGGAGGACAGAGTGAGGGTTTCAAGACGAGATACATATACAATGAGCAGTTCTTC,CASSGGQSEGFKTRYIYNEQFF
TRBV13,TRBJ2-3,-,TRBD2,TGTGCCAGCAGCTTAAGACTAGCGGGAGGGCCGGGGGATACGCAGTATTTT,CASSLRLAGGPGDTQYF
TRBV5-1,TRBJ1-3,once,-,TGCGCCAGCAGCCCGGGACACAAGATGAGCTCTGGAAACACCATATATTTT,CASSPGHKMSSGNTIYF
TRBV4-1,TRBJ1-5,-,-,TGCGCCAGCAGCCAAGATCGCACACCCAATCAGCCCCAGCATTTT,CASSQDRTPNQPQHF
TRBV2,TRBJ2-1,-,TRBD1,TGTGCCAGCAGCCCCGACAGGGGGAGCTACAATGAGCAGTTCTTC,CASSPDRGSYNEQFF
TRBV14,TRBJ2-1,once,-,TGTGCCAGCAGCCAAGACCGGGGGAACGGGGCCTACAATGAGCAGTTCTTC,CASSQDRGNGAYNEQFF
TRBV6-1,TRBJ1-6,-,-,TGTGCCAGCAGTTGGGCGAGCTCCTATAATTCACCCCTCCACTTT,CASSWASSYNSPLHF
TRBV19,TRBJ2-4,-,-,TGTGCCAGTAGTATCTCCGGGACAGCCAAAAACATTCAGTACTTC,CASSISGTAKNIQYF
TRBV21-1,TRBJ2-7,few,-,TGTGCCAGCAGCAAAGTAAGGACAAAATACGAGCAGTACTTC,CASSKVRTKYEQYF
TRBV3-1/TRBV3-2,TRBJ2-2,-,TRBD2,TGTGCCAGCAGCCAAGGGACTAGCGGGAGGACCGGGGAGCTGTTTTTT,CASSQGTSGRTGELFF
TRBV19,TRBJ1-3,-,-,TGTGCCAGTAGTATAAAGTCTCGGGGGACGGTTGGAAACACCATATATTTT,CASSIKSRGTVGNTIYF
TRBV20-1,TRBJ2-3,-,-,TGCAGTGCTGGTGATTGGTCATATAGCACAGATACGCAGTATTTT,CSAGDWSYSTDTQYF
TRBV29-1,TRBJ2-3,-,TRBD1,TGCAGCGTTCTTTGGACAGGGGGCGCAGATACGCAGTATTTT,CSVLWTGGADTQYF
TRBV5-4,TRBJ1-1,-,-,TGTGCCAGCAGCTCCGGGTACACTGAAGCTTTCTTT,CASSSGYTEAFF
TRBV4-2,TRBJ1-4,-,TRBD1,TGTGCCAGCAGCCTGGGACAGGGAGGTGAAAAACTGTTTTTT,CASSLGQGGEKLFF
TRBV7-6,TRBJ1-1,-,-,TGTGCCAGCAGCCTCAGGGGCACTGAAGCTTTCTTT,CASSLRGTEAFF
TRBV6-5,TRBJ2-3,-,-,TGTGCCAGCAGTTATACCGCACCTCGCACAGATACGCAGTATTTT,CASSYTAPRTDTQYF
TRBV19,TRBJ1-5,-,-,TGTGCCAGTAAGGGGGGTGATCAGCCCCAGCATTTT,CASKGGDQPQHF
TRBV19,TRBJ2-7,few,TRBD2,TGTGCCAGTAGTATAGCGCTAGCGGGCTTCTACGAGCAGTACTTC,CASSIALAGFYEQYF
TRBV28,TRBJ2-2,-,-,TGTGCCAGCAGTTTTTCCTTTATCGGGGAGCTGTTTTTT,CASSFSFIGELFF
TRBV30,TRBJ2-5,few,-,TGTGCCTGGAGTGTTGGTGGGACCCAGTACTTC,CAWSVGGTQYF
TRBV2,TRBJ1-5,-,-,TGTGCCAGCAGTGATGGGCAGCCCCAGCATTTT,CASSDGQPQHF
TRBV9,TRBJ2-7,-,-,TGTGCCAGCAGCGTCCCGGGGAAGGACCTCTACGAGCAGTACTTC,CASSVPGKDLYEQYF
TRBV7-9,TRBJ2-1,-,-,TGTGCCAGCAGCTTGGGTCAAGGGCACAATGAGCAGTTCTTC,CASSLGQGHNEQFF
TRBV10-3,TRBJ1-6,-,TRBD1,TGTGCCATCAGTCAACAGGGGAAGAATTCACCCCTCCACTTT,CAISQQGKNSPLHF